The table lists the clone carrying this TCR gamma chain with a few counts. This DNA's translation and the protein TCRdb lists, from a much larger clone, do not match at residue 8, likely due to a read error; the protein shown is translated from the DNA. The entry originates in a study of γδ T cells in repeated Plasmodium falciparum infection. As for the study in general: Malaria-naive adults were infected with P. falciparum NF54 four times over roughly 620 days.

TCRdb re-called the multiplex PCR reads via CATT. The table records about 15,000 gamma-chain clones, roughly 1.5% of them present only once. The germline CDR1 and CDR2 sequences are GITISATS and ISYDGTV (reference sequence). V was clipped by 0 bases and J by 7 bases; unmatched bases: 9. The CDR3 extends over 18 amino acids. Vgamma9/Vdelta2+ and Vdelta2-negative gammadelta T cells were flow-sorted from PBMC for bulk sequencing. The rearrangement uses TRGV9 and TRGJP. As TCRdb names no J gene, one was assigned here on the basis of a DNA match to germline. This TCR was sampled from a pool of human donors (malaria-infected and uninfected, not separated). Material for sequencing was gamma-delta T cells from blood. CDR3 DNA sequence: TGTGCCTTGTGGGAGGTGCCAAGTTGGGAGTTGGGCAAAAAAATCAAGGTATTT. As protein: CALWEVPSWELGKKIKVF.